This TCR beta chain is from a study of read filtering for tumor transcriptome and immune sequencing. Study findings and constraints: Sorted CD138-negative bone marrow cells were not purified T cells.

From about 400 ng of RNA, a library with molecular barcoded alpha/delta and beta/gamma adaptors was made. From the reads, TCRdb called clonotypes with MiXCR, one entry per CDR3 protein. This sample yields 90,000 to 95,000 distinct CDR3 sequences, of which roughly 21% are seen a single time; 10% to 12% belongs to the top ten. Every patient had bone marrow sampled while the disease was active. This CDR3 comprises 14 residues. The ends lost 4 bases at V and 2 bases at J; junction bases unmatched: 6. The germline V gene has CDR1 SGHRS and CDR2 YFSETQ. This clonotype was recorded at least ten times. Its antigen is undetermined.

This TCR was recovered from a donor older than 35 with multiple myeloma. The chain is built from TRBV5-1 and TRBJ2-7; the match to TRBD1 covers 7 bases. Sequencing was done on a sample of a population of CD138-negative cells sorted from bone marrow. The DNA of the CDR3 is TGCGCCAGCAGCGCAGGACAGGCGACCTACGAGCAGTACTTC. Amino acids: CASSAGQATYEQYF.